Following are 8 T cell receptor beta chains from one sample sequenced in a study of regulatory T cells in long-lasting Graves disease. Library construction for TCR beta used iRepertoire HTBI primers and Arm-PCR of CDR3 regions. A single record per CDR3 protein comes from TCRdb applying MiXCR to the multiplex PCR reads. The table records some 600,000 distinct CDR3 sequences, about 16% of them present only once. Sample time point: newly diagnosed GD, antithyroid drugs for less than 3 months. Researchers made the TCR library from RNA that was extracted from PBMCs. Separately, the same data were catalogued under a study of T cells in Graves' hyperthyroidism and ophthalmopathy.

This material consisted of peripheral blood mononuclear cells (PBMCs), taken at new diagnosis, from a patient treated with antithyroid drugs. All receptors derive from a man aged 18 to 29 with Graves disease.

Only one count was recorded for this clonotype. The V gene is TRBV20-1, the J gene TRBJ1-6, with TRBD1 as a possible D gene (5 bases). V gave up 4 bases and J gave up 5 bases, with 18 bases separating them. Germline V gives CDR1 DFQATT, CDR2 SNEGSKA (reference sequence). The CDR3 spans 16 residues. CDR3 sequence reads: CSATSPPWGHNSPLHF. CDR3 nucleotide sequence: TGCAGTGCTACCTCCCCTCCTTGGGGACATAATTCACCCCTCCACTTT.

V gene TRBV5-8 combines with J gene TRBJ2-5; TRBD2 aligns across 12 bases. With V trimmed by 4 bases and J by 4 bases, 5 bases remained unmatched. Germline CDR1 is SGHTS and CDR2 is YDEGEE. The CDR3 sequence is 15 residues long. The CDR3 nucleotides read TGTGCCAGCAGCGGAGGACTAGCGGGAACAGAGACCCAGTACTTC. Its translation is CASSGGLAGTETQYF.

This clonotype was seen at least ten times. J is TRBJ2-1 and V is TRBV6-1; unclear D gene. CDR1 is MNHNS and CDR2 is SASEGT in the germline V gene. V was clipped by 5 bases and J by 10 bases, with 12 bases between them. This CDR3 contains 12 residues. The CDR3 nucleotides are TGTGCCAGCAGTCCCCATCTGGAAGAGCAGTTCTTC. Its translation: CASSPHLEEQFF.

Remarks on this clonotype: A much larger clone differs from this one at a single base, so this may be a read error. The chain couples TRBV28 to TRBJ2-5; 11 nucleotides agree with TRBD1. Germline values: CDR1 MDHEN, CDR2 SYDVKM. J was trimmed by 5 bases and V by 8 bases; bases with no gene match: 10. This CDR3 has 15 residues. The CDR3 coding sequence is TGTGCCAGCGGCCAAGAGGACAGGGGGCAGGAGACCCAGTACTTC. Translation gives CASGQEDRGQETQYF.

The chain carries TRBV6-9 and TRBJ1-5; 8 nucleotides line up with TRBD1. Germline CDR1 is MNHGY and CDR2 is SVAAGI. V lost 4 bases, J lost 2 bases, and 4 bases stayed unmatched. This CDR3 is 15 amino acids long. The CDR3 loop is CASSSTGQGNQPQHF. In DNA, the CDR3 is TGTGCCAGCAGTTCCACGGGACAGGGCAATCAGCCCCAGCATTTT.

This clonotype appeared many times. The chain couples TRBV27 to TRBJ2-2, with a weak D call TRBD2 (6 bases). From germline, CDR1 is MNHEY and CDR2 SMNVEV (reference sequence). The CDR3 consists of 13 residues. V lost 7 bases, J lost 5 bases, and 11 bases lay in between. The DNA for the CDR3 is TGTGCCAGCAACTTTGGGGGGACCGGGGAGCTGTTTTTT. Translation gives CASNFGGTGELFF.

In this sample, this clonotype turned up many times. This chain uses TRBV18 with TRBJ2-1, with D unclear. V lost 1 base and J 10 bases, leaving 8 bases between the germline ends. The CDR3 totals 12 residues. Looked up from germline, CDR1 is KGHSH and CDR2 is LQKENI. CDR3 in amino acids: CASSPQSIEQFF. The CDR3 region has the DNA TGTGCCAGCTCACCACAATCAATAGAGCAGTTCTTC.

V gene TRBV9 combines with J gene TRBJ1-5; 8 bases map to TRBD1. The junction had 4 bases not matched to a gene; V was cut back by 0 bases and J by 5 bases. The CDR3 contains 15 residues. Germline V gives CDR1 SGDLS, CDR2 YYNGEE. The CDR3 loop is CASSVEGQADQPQHF. DNA for the CDR3: TGTGCCAGCAGCGTAGAGGGACAGGCCGATCAGCCCCAGCATTTT.